This entry lists 13 T cell receptor beta chains sequenced from one sample in a study of T cell repertoires in cytomegalovirus infection. These TCRs' antigens remain unknown. TCRdb ran MiXCR on the reads and lists one entry per CDR3 protein. The data hold about 830,000 distinct CDR3 sequences, with approximately 32% observed a single time. Source: cultured CD8+ T cells from PBMCs, taken from culture after CMV antigen stimulation. The origin of the receptors is a human donor in good health (CMV status not recorded). Some clones in this sample may be carry-over from other donors' samples.

There are a few counts of this clonotype. V usage is TRBV6-1 and J usage is TRBJ2-7, with TRBD1 as a possible D gene (6 bases). The germline V and J ends were trimmed by 1 base and 6 bases, with 13 bases remaining between them. CDR3 length: 14 residues. Germline V gene sequence: CDR1 MNHNS, CDR2 SASEGT. The CDR3 sequence is CASSEDRAISEQYF. For the CDR3, the DNA is TGTGCCAGCAGTGAAGACAGGGCTATCTCCGAGCAGTACTTC.

There are many counts of this clonotype. The genes are TRBV7-2 and TRBJ1-1; D uncertain. The germline gives CDR1 SGHTA, CDR2 FQGNSA. The CDR3 covers 14 residues. Trimming left V 2 bases short and J 2 bases short, with 9 bases between. CDR3 loop: CASSLNFVNTEAFF. CDR3 DNA: TGTGCCAGCAGCTTAAACTTTGTAAACACTGAAGCTTTCTTT.

V gene TRBV19 combines with J gene TRBJ2-2, with D maybe TRBD1 (6 bases). Germline CDR1 is LNHDA and CDR2 is SQIVND (reference sequence). The V and J ends lost 4 bases and 4 bases respectively, with 19 bases between them. The CDR3 runs 17 residues. The chain's CDR3 is CASSKRTGTSGTGELFF. In DNA, the CDR3 is TGTGCCAGTAGTAAACGAACCGGGACAAGTGGCACCGGGGAGCTGTTTTTT.

V and J are TRBV19 and TRBJ1-1, with D unresolved. Trimming cost V 6 bases and J 3 bases, with 14 bases left between them. This CDR3 contains 14 residues. Germline CDR1 LNHDA, CDR2 SQIVND (reference sequence). The CDR3: CASSPWGGDTEAFF. The DNA for the CDR3 is TGTGCCAGTAGCCCCTGGGGAGGTGACACTGAAGCTTTCTTT.

Only a few counts were recorded for this clonotype. The J gene is TRBJ2-2, the V gene TRBV27; 13 nucleotides match TRBD2. The CDR3 is 16 amino acids. Germline V lookup: CDR1 MNHEY, CDR2 SMNVEV (reference sequence). V was clipped by 5 bases and J by 6 bases; unmatched bases: 6. The CDR3 nucleotides are TGTGCCAGCAGTATACTAGCGGGGGGGCCTTCCGGGGAGCTGTTTTTT. Translation gives CASSILAGGPSGELFF.

Turning to this clonotype: This may arise from a read error, as a much more abundant clone is one base away. The rearrangement joins TRBV7-6 to TRBJ2-7; 7 positions agree with TRBD1. The CDR3 loop spans 13 amino acids. Germline assignment: CDR1 SGHVS and CDR2 FNYEAQ. The CDR3 sequence is CASSLGTDRERYF. The DNA for the CDR3 is TGTGCCAGCAGCCTGGGGACAGATCGCGAGCGGTACTTC.

This clonotype occurred a few times. The gene calls are TRBV27 and TRBJ1-6, with unresolved D. Deletions cut 2 bases from V and 7 bases from J, with 6 bases between. CDR3 length equals 13 residues. Germline V gives CDR1 MNHEY, CDR2 SMNVEV (reference sequence). CDR3 nucleotides: TGTGCCAGCAGTTTAAAAGAAAATTCACCCCTCCACTTT. This encodes CASSLKENSPLHF.

This rearrangement joins TRBV27 to TRBJ1-2; D remains unclear. V was cut by 5 bases and J by 2 bases, with 6 bases left in between. This CDR3 region has 12 residues. The V gene's germline CDR1 is MNHEY and CDR2 SMNVEV (reference sequence). The CDR3 spells CASSTYNYGYTF. CDR3 in DNA: TGTGCCAGCAGTACGTACAACTATGGCTACACCTTC.

The chain links TRBV19 to TRBJ2-3, with D unresolved. This CDR3 has 15 residues. V was shortened by 3 bases and J by 5 bases, with 15 bases between the two germline ends. CDR1 is LNHDA and CDR2 is SQIVND in the germline V gene (reference sequence). The chain's CDR3 is CASSIANRARDTQYF. CDR3 nucleotide sequence: TGTGCCAGTAGTATCGCCAACCGGGCGCGAGATACGCAGTATTTT.

The chain recombines TRBV27 with TRBJ2-3; either TRBD1 or TRBD2 may supply D (6 bases each). This CDR3 has 16 residues. Looked up from germline, CDR1 is MNHEY and CDR2 is SMNVEV (reference sequence). V was pared by 5 bases and J by 4 bases, with 19 bases between. CDR3 DNA sequence: TGTGCCAGCAGTCCCTCGGGGGCAGGGATCGCAGATACGCAGTATTTT. Its translation: CASSPSGAGIADTQYF.

The CDR3, as DNA: TGTGCCAGCAGTTACTCGATCCCAGAGGGCAATCAGCCCCAGCATTTT. The encoded protein is CASSYSIPEGNQPQHF. The V call is TRBV6-5, the J call TRBJ1-5, with D unclear. CDR1 is MNHEY and CDR2 is SVGAGI in the germline V gene. Trimming stripped 0 bases from V and 2 bases from J, with 11 bases between. CDR3 size: 16 residues.

This clonotype was observed a handful of times. The chain recombines TRBV7-8 with TRBJ2-2; 9 bases agree with TRBD1. The CDR3 is 17 amino acids. V lost 5 bases to trimming and J lost 3 bases; unmatched junction nucleotides: 10. Germline V gives CDR1 SGHVS, CDR2 FQNEAQ. This chain's CDR3 is CASSRPGQGVHTGELFF. As DNA, the CDR3 is TGTGCCAGCAGCCGCCCGGGACAGGGTGTTCACACCGGGGAGCTGTTTTTT.

This clonotype has a count of ten or more. The V gene is TRBV7-8, the J gene TRBJ2-1; no reliable D call. This CDR3 is 11 amino acids long. Trimming pared 4 bases from V and 6 bases from J, leaving 4 bases between. The germline gives CDR1 SGHVS, CDR2 FQNEAQ. The CDR3: CASSSANEQFF. CDR3 nucleotide sequence: TGTGCCAGCAGCTCGGCCAATGAGCAGTTCTTC.